This TCR beta chain was profiled in a study of OX40 agonist ivuxolimab in advanced cancers. Germline V gene data show CDR1 as LNHDA and CDR2 as SQIVND (reference sequence). Trimming pared 8 bases from V and 5 bases from J, leaving 8 bases between. The CDR3 spans 11 residues. Only in-frame clones appear in the TCRdb table, and some are missing; sequencing was by immunoSEQ multiplex PCR. The sample lists tens of thousands of clones; over 75% were seen once. The TCR sequence derives from an adult with an advanced solid tumor such as melanoma, head and neck, liver or kidney cancer. The chain uses TRBV19 and TRBJ2-3; D may be TRBD2 (6 bases). Sequenced here: CD4+ or CD8+ T cells sorted from blood, sampled in a trial of the OX40 agonist ivuxolimab. The CDR3 DNA reads as TGTGCCAGTCACGGGAGAGATACGCAGTATTTT. It encodes CASHGRDTQYF.